A selection of T cell receptor beta chains follows, all from one sample in a study of T-cell reconstitution after alpha-beta-depleted transplantation in children. Using its own MiXCR run on the PCR reads, TCRdb lists one record per CDR3 protein. The table lists 400,000 to 500,000 distinct CDR3 sequences, about a tenth of them singletons, with 4.5% to 7% in the top ten. Sequenced material: PBMCs from the stem cell graft donor, taken from the stem cell graft. These receptor sequences come from a human donor who donated a stem cell graft to a child with acute myeloid leukemia. The CDR3 runs from the conserved cysteine through the conserved F or W. A D gene is named only where the DNA matches it firmly. The size field is filled for only some rows; it gives once, few, many or a size class.

V gene	D gene	clone size	J gene	CDR3 protein	CDR3 DNA
TRBV10-3	TRBD1	few	TRBJ2-5	CAISEEGARETQYF	TGTGCCATCAGTGAAGAGGGGGCGCGGGAGACCCAGTACTTC
TRBV5-1	TRBD2	NA	TRBJ2-7	CASSLSGGRTGEQYF	TGCGCCAGCAGCTTGTCGGGCGGGAGAACGGGCGAGCAGTACTTC
TRBV5-1	NA	many	TRBJ2-1	CASSFQGTEQFF	TGCGCCAGCAGCTTTCAGGGGACTGAGCAGTTCTTC
TRBV20-1	NA	NA	TRBJ1-1	CSAPRQVVNTEAFF	TGCAGTGCCCCACGACAGGTAGTGAACACTGAAGCTTTCTTT
TRBV6-5	TRBD1	NA	TRBJ2-7	CASSSPRQGSTYEQYF	TGTGCCAGCAGTTCACCCCGACAGGGGTCGACCTACGAGCAGTACTTC
TRBV12-3/TRBV12-4	TRBD2	few	TRBJ2-4	CASSPQAGEGIQYF	TGTGCCAGCAGTCCCCAAGCGGGAGAGGGAATTCAGTACTTC
TRBV20-1	TRBD2	many	TRBJ2-5	CSASWTSRTQETQYF	TGCAGTGCTAGTTGGACTAGCAGAACCCAAGAGACCCAGTACTTC
TRBV7-2	NA	NA	TRBJ1-4	CASSLSFSYREKLFF	TGTGCCAGCAGCTTATCATTCTCGTATCGGGAAAAACTGTTTTTT
TRBV29-1	NA	few	TRBJ2-7	CSAGGQGAYEQYF	TGCAGCGCAGGGGGGCAAGGGGCCTACGAGCAGTACTTC
TRBV20-1	TRBD2	few	TRBJ2-5	CSARAGRAGETQYF	TGCAGTGCTAGAGCCGGGAGGGCCGGGGAGACCCAGTACTTC
TRBV14	NA	few	TRBJ2-3	CASSQDLLGGRTQYF	TGTGCCAGCAGCCAAGATCTGTTAGGAGGTCGCACGCAGTATTTT
TRBV5-6	NA	NA	TRBJ1-6	CATIRFGADSPLHF	TGTGCCACTATCCGGTTCGGGGCGGACTCACCCCTCCACTTT
TRBV4-2	NA	few	TRBJ1-2	CASSQENNSPSYGYTF	TGTGCCAGCAGCCAAGAAAATAACAGTCCCAGCTATGGCTACACCTTC
TRBV29-1	NA	NA	TRBJ2-4	CSVAVGPQNIQYF	TGCAGCGTTGCCGTAGGGCCACAAAACATTCAGTACTTC
TRBV20-1	TRBD1	few	TRBJ2-7	CSAREATGVNEQYF	TGCAGTGCTAGAGAAGCGACAGGGGTAAACGAGCAGTACTTC
TRBV19	NA	few	TRBJ1-1	CASSIWAMRDTEAFF	TGTGCCAGTAGTATCTGGGCTATGCGAGACACTGAAGCTTTCTTT
TRBV5-1	NA	NA	TRBJ2-6	CASSLDRPSSGANVLTF	TGCGCCAGCAGCTTGGACAGGCCCAGCTCTGGGGCCAACGTCCTGACTTTC
TRBV27	TRBD1	NA	TRBJ1-3	CASKKGQGAGNTIYF	TGTGCCAGCAAAAAGGGACAGGGGGCTGGAAACACCATATATTTT
TRBV28	TRBD2	few	TRBJ2-1	CASSFSGTMGYNEQFF	TGTGCCAGCAGTTTTAGCGGGACGATGGGGTACAATGAGCAGTTCTTC
TRBV6-1	NA	few	TRBJ1-6	CATSPGTGGSPLHF	TGTGCCACCTCCCCCGGGACGGGGGGATCACCCCTCCACTTT
TRBV4-1	TRBD1	few	TRBJ2-1	CASSRPFRDRYNEQFF	TGCGCCAGCAGCCGCCCATTCCGGGACAGGTACAATGAGCAGTTCTTC
TRBV20-1	TRBD2	few	TRBJ2-1	CSAHTSGGLYNEQFF	TGCAGTGCCCATACTAGCGGGGGGTTGTACAATGAGCAGTTCTTC
TRBV11-1	NA	few	TRBJ1-4	CASSLEQGNKARREKLFF	TGTGCCAGCAGCTTAGAACAGGGAAATAAGGCACGACGTGAAAAACTGTTTTTT
TRBV20-1	NA	many	TRBJ2-1	CSPRDFNTNEQFF	TGCAGTCCCCGGGACTTCAATACCAATGAGCAGTTCTTC
TRBV7-8	NA	few	TRBJ2-1	CASSRGGGDNEQFF	TGTGCCAGCAGCCGGGGAGGGGGGGACAATGAGCAGTTCTTC
TRBV7-8	NA	NA	TRBJ2-5	CAGSLSKGGPQLKETQYF	TGTGCCGGCAGCTTATCAAAGGGGGGGCCCCAGTTGAAAGAGACCCAGTACTTC
TRBV9	TRBD2	NA	TRBJ2-3	CASSVGGGSITDTQYF	TGTGCCAGCAGCGTAGGGGGGGGGTCGATCACAGATACGCAGTATTTT
TRBV7-7	NA	many	TRBJ1-3	CASSLEFGANSGNTIYF	TGTGCTAGCAGCTTAGAGTTTGGGGCCAACTCTGGAAACACCATATATTTT
TRBV5-1	NA	few	TRBJ2-3	CASSPFGQGRTDTQYF	TGCGCCAGCAGCCCTTTCGGTCAAGGCAGGACAGATACGCAGTATTTT
TRBV7-9	TRBD2	NA	TRBJ2-1	CASSYSLAGDNEQFF	TGTGCCAGCAGCTATTCTCTAGCGGGAGACAATGAGCAGTTCTTC
TRBV6-5	NA	NA	TRBJ2-6	CAISYRTETSGANVLTF	TGTGCCATCAGTTACAGGACAGAGACATCTGGGGCCAACGTCCTGACTTTC
TRBV4-3	TRBD1	NA	TRBJ2-7	CASSRGQGTEQYF	TGCGCCAGCAGCCGAGGACAGGGGACCGAGCAGTACTTC
TRBV7-6	TRBD1	once	TRBJ1-2	CASSIGTGEGYGYTF	TGTGCCAGCAGCATAGGGACAGGGGAGGGCTATGGCTACACCTTC
TRBV27	NA	NA	TRBJ2-6	CASSLWAGANVLTF	TGTGCCAGCAGTTTATGGGCTGGGGCCAACGTCCTGACTTTC
TRBV12-3/TRBV12-4	TRBD1	NA	TRBJ2-4	CASSFDRGFRYF	TGTGCCAGCAGTTTTGACAGGGGGTTTAGGTACTTC
TRBV7-2	NA	NA	TRBJ2-1	CASSLWEIYEQFF	TGTGCCAGCAGCTTGTGGGAGATCTATGAGCAGTTCTTC
TRBV12-3/TRBV12-4	NA	NA	TRBJ1-1	CASSSPGGEGPLNTEAFF	TGTGCCAGCAGTAGCCCGGGGGGGGAAGGGCCACTGAACACTGAAGCTTTCTTT
TRBV20-1	TRBD1	few	TRBJ2-5	CSAPGQGAQETQYF	TGCAGTGCCCCGGGACAGGGAGCACAAGAGACCCAGTACTTC
TRBV12-3/TRBV12-4	TRBD1	few	TRBJ1-5	CASSDTGDGNQPQHF	TGTGCCAGCAGTGACACAGGGGATGGCAATCAGCCCCAGCATTTT
TRBV29-1	TRBD2	few	TRBJ2-1	CSVVRWSGGNEQFF	TGCAGCGTTGTTAGGTGGTCGGGAGGAAATGAGCAGTTCTTC
TRBV29-1	NA	few	TRBJ2-7	CSVVEGPRGSYEQYF	TGCAGCGTTGTAGAAGGCCCACGGGGCTCCTACGAGCAGTACTTC
TRBV5-5	NA	NA	TRBJ2-7	CASSLRGQTVSYEQYF	TGTGCCAGCAGCTTACGGGGTCAGACCGTCTCCTACGAGCAGTACTTC
TRBV3-1	NA	NA	TRBJ1-1	CASSRHHITRINTEAFF	TGTGCCAGCAGCCGCCACCACATAACCCGAATTAACACTGAAGCTTTCTTT
TRBV11-2	TRBD1	NA	TRBJ1-1	CASSSTGSTEAFF	TGTGCCAGCAGCTCGACAGGGTCCACTGAAGCTTTCTTT
TRBV2	TRBD2	NA	TRBJ2-1	CASSIGTRINEQFF	TGTGCCAGCAGCATCGGGACTAGAATCAATGAGCAGTTCTTC
TRBV27	NA	NA	TRBJ2-5	CASSFTGTFWETQYF	TGTGCCAGCAGTTTCACAGGGACCTTTTGGGAGACCCAGTACTTC
TRBV5-1	TRBD1	many	TRBJ1-1	CASSSTGVGTEAFF	TGCGCCAGCAGCTCGACAGGGGTGGGCACTGAAGCTTTCTTT
TRBV7-9	NA	NA	TRBJ1-2	CASSSQGFLHGYTF	TGTGCCAGCAGCTCGCAGGGTTTTTTGCATGGCTACACCTTC
TRBV6-1	TRBD1	NA	TRBJ2-1	CASSVRDRGDEQFF	TGTGCCAGCAGTGTCCGGGACAGGGGCGATGAGCAGTTCTTC
TRBV6-1	TRBD2	NA	TRBJ2-3	CAGKEGLPRDTQYF	TGTGCCGGAAAGGAGGGACTACCCCGCGATACGCAGTATTTT
TRBV20-1	NA	NA	TRBJ1-2	CSASDTPNYGYTF	TGCAGTGCCAGCGACACCCCTAACTATGGCTACACCTTC
TRBV12-3/TRBV12-4	TRBD1	NA	TRBJ2-7	CASSSTGSWEQYF	TGTGCCAGCAGTTCGACAGGGTCGTGGGAGCAGTACTTC
TRBV6-5	NA	NA	TRBJ1-3	CASSYRVAGNTIYF	TGTGCCAGCAGTTACAGGGTGGCGGGAAACACCATATATTTT
TRBV4-1	NA	few	TRBJ1-2	CASSQNRASNYGYTF	TGCGCCAGCAGCCAAAACAGGGCATCTAACTATGGCTACACCTTC
TRBV7-9	TRBD1	NA	TRBJ2-3	CATHRGQGRTDTQYF	TGTGCCACCCACAGGGGTCAGGGGCGCACAGATACGCAGTATTTT
TRBV3-1	NA	few	TRBJ2-7	CASSYGPQGSHEQYF	TGTGCCAGCAGCTATGGCCCACAGGGTTCCCACGAGCAGTACTTC
TRBV12-3/TRBV12-4	TRBD2	few	TRBJ2-5	CASATSGFQETQYF	TGTGCCAGCGCGACTAGCGGGTTCCAAGAGACCCAGTACTTC
TRBV7-8	NA	NA	TRBJ2-7	CASSKMGGREQYF	TGTGCCAGCAGCAAAATGGGGGGACGCGAGCAGTACTTC
TRBV29-1	NA	few	TRBJ1-1	CSVVVHTTGYLEAFF	TGCAGCGTTGTTGTCCATACGACGGGGTACCTTGAAGCTTTCTTT
TRBV7-2	NA	few	TRBJ2-5	CASSLVSEETQYF	TGTGCCAGCAGCTTAGTCAGTGAGGAGACCCAGTACTTC